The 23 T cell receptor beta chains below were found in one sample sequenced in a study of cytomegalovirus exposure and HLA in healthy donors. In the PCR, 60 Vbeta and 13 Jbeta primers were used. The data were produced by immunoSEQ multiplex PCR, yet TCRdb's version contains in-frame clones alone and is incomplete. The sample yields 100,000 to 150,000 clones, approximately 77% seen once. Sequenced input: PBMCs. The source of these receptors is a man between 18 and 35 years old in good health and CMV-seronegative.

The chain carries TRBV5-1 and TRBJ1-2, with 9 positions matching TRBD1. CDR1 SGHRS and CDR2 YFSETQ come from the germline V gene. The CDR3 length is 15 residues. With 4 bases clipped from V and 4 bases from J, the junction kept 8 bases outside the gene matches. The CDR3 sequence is CASSPEGTGTYGYTF. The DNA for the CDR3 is TGCGCCAGCAGCCCCGAGGGGACAGGGACCTATGGCTACACCTTC.

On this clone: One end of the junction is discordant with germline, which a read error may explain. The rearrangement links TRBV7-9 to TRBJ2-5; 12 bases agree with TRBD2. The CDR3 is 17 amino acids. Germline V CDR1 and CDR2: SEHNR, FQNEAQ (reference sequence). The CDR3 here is CSSSPRTSGAPGETQYF. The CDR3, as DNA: TGTTCCAGCAGCCCCAGGACTAGCGGGGCCCCAGGGGAGACCCAGTACTTC.

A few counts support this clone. The DNA of the CDR3 is TGTGCCAGCAGCCCCACAGAAGGTTGGACTGAAGCTTTCTTT. Amino acids: CASSPTEGWTEAFF. The gene calls are TRBV2 and TRBJ1-1; D not certain. The CDR3 has 14 amino acids. The V gene's germline CDR1 is SNHLY and CDR2 FYNNEI. V lost 6 bases to trimming and J lost 5 bases, with 16 bases between them. Using reference TRBV2 and TRBJ1-1 for the parts outside the CDR3, the full variable domain is EPEVTQTPSHQVTQMGQEVILRCVPISNHLYFYWYRQILGQKVEFLVSFYNNEISEKSEIFDDQFSVERPDGSNFTLKIRSTKLEDSAMYFCASSPTEGWTEAFFGQGTRLTVV.

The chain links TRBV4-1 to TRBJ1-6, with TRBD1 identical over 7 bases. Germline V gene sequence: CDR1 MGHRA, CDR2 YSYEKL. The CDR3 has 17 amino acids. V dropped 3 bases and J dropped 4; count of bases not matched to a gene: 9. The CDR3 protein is CASSHPTGFTYNSPLHF. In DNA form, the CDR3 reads TGCGCCAGCAGCCACCCGACAGGGTTTACATATAATTCACCCCTCCACTTT.

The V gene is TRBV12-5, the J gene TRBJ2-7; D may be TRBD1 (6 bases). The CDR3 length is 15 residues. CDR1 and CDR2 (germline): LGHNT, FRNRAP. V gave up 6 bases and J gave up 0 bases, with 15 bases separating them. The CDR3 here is CASGPHRDNSYEQYF. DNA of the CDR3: TGTGCTAGTGGCCCACACCGGGACAACTCCTACGAGCAGTACTTC.

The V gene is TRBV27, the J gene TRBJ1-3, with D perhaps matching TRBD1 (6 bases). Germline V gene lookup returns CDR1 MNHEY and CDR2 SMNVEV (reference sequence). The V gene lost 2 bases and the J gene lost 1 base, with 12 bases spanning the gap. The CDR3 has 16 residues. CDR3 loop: CASSLRADRSGNTIYF. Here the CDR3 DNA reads TGTGCCAGCAGTTTAAGGGCGGACAGATCTGGAAACACCATATATTTT.

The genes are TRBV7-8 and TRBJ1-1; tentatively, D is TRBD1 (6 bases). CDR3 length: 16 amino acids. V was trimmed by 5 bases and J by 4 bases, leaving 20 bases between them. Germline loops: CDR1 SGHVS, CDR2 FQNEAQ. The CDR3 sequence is CASSPSSGGFVTEAFF. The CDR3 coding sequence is TGTGCCAGCAGCCCCTCCTCGGGGGGCTTCGTCACTGAAGCTTTCTTT.

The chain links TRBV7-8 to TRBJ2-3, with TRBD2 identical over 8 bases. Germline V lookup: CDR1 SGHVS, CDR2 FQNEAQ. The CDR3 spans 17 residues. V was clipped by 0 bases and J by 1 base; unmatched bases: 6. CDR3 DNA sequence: TGTGCCAGCAGCTTAGCCTGGGCGGGGGGCCGCACAGATACGCAGTATTTT. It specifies CASSLAWAGGRTDTQYF.

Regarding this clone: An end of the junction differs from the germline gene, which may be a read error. The DNA of the CDR3 is TGTGCCAGTAGTTTCTCGGGACTCCGAAACGCCATATATTTT. This codes for CASSFSGLRNAIYF. V and J are TRBV19 and TRBJ1-3; the D gene is possibly TRBD1 (5 bases). Germline V gene sequence: CDR1 LNHDA, CDR2 SQIVND (reference sequence). The CDR3 loop spans 14 amino acids.

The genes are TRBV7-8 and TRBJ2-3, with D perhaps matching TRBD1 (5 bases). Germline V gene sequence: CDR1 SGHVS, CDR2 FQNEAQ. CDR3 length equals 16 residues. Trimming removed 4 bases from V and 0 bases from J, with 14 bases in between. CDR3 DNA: TGTGCCAGCAGCTCCCTTCTAGGGGCGAGCACAGATACGCAGTATTTT. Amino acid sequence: CASSSLLGASTDTQYF.

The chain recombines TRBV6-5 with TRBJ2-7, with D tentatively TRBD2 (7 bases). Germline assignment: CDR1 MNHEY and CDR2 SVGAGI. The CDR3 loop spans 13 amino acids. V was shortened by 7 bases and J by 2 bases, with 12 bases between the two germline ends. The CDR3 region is CASTEGGAYEQYF. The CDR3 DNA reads TGTGCCAGCACAGAAGGGGGGGCCTACGAGCAGTACTTC.

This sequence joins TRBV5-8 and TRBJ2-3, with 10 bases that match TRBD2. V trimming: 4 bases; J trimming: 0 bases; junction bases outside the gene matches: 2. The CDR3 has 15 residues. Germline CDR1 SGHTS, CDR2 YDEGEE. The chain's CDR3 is CASSLAGASTDTQYF. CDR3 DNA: TGTGCCAGCAGCCTAGCGGGAGCTAGCACAGATACGCAGTATTTT.

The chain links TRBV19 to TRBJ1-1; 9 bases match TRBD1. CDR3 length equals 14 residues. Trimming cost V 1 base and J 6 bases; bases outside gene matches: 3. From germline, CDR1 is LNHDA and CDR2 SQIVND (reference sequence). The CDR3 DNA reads TGTGCCAGTAGTATAGGGGACAGGGTGGCTGAAGCTTTCTTT. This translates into CASSIGDRVAEAFF.

CDR3 nucleotide sequence: TGTGCCAGCAGTTTTCGGGGTACGGTTCAGCCCCAGCATTTT. This codes for CASSFRGTVQPQHF. The chain recombines TRBV28 with TRBJ1-5; D ambiguous. V was shortened by 3 bases and J by 6 bases, with 12 bases between the two germline ends. CDR1 and CDR2 (germline): MDHEN, SYDVKM. The CDR3 contains 14 residues.

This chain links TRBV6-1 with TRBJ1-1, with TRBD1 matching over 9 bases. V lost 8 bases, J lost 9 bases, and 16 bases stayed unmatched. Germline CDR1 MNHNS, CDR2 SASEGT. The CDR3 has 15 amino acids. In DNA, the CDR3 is TGTGCCAGCCCACTACCACCCGACAGGGGGAATAAAGCTTTCTTT. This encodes CASPLPPDRGNKAFF.

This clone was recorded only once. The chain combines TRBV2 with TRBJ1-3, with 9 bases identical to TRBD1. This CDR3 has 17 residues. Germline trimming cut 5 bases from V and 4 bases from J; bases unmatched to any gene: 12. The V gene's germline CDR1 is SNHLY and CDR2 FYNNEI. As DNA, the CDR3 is TGTGCCAGCAGTCGTCCCGGGACAGGGATTGGGGGAAACACCATATATTTT. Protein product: CASSRPGTGIGGNTIYF.

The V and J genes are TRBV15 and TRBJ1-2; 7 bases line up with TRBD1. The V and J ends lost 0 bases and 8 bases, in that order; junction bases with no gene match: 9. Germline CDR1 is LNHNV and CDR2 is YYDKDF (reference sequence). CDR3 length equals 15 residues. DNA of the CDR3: TGTGCCACCAGCAGAGATATAGACAGGGTTAACGGCTACACCTTC. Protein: CATSRDIDRVNGYTF.

CDR3 sequence: CASSLRASGGGTDTQYF. In nucleotides, the CDR3 is TGTGCCAGCAGCTTACGGGCTAGCGGGGGGGGCACAGATACGCAGTATTTT. This chain uses TRBV7-2 with TRBJ2-3; 12 bases are shared with TRBD2. Germline loops: CDR1 SGHTA, CDR2 FQGNSA. V dropped 2 bases and J dropped 1; count of bases not matched to a gene: 4. There are 17 residues in the CDR3.

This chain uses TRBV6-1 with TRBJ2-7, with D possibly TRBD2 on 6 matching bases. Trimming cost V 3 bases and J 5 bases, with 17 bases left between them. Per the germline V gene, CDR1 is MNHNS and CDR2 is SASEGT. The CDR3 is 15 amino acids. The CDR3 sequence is CASSEGRPGGDEQYF. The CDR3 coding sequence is TGTGCCAGCAGTGAGGGGAGGCCAGGAGGTGACGAGCAGTACTTC.

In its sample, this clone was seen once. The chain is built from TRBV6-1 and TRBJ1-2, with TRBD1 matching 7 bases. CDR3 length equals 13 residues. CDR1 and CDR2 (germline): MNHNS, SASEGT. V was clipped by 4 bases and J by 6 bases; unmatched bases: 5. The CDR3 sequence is CASSGDRDHGYTF. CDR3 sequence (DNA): TGTGCCAGCAGTGGAGACAGGGATCATGGCTACACCTTC.

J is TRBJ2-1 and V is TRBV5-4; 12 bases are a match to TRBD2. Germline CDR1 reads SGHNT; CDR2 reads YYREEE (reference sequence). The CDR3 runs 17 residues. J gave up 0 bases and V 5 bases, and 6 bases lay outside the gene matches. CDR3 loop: CASRSSGGAGSYNEQFF. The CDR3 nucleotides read TGTGCCAGCAGATCTAGCGGGGGGGCCGGCTCCTACAATGAGCAGTTCTTC.

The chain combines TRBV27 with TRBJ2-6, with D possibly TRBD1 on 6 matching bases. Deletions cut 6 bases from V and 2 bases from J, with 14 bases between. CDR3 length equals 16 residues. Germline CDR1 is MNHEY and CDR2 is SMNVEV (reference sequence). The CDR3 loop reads CASRPIQGAGANVLTF. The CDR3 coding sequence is TGTGCCAGCAGACCCATACAGGGAGCTGGGGCCAACGTCCTGACTTTC.

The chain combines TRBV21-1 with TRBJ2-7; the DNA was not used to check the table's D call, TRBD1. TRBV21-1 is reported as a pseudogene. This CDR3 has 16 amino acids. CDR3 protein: CASSKERDRGTYEQYF. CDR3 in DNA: TGTGCCAGCAGCAAAGAACGGGACAGGGGAACCTACGAGCAGTACTTC.